Listed below are T cell receptor beta chains from one sample, sequenced in a study of shared clonotypes between healthy human individuals. Generated by immunoSEQ multiplex PCR, the TCRdb table keeps only in-frame clones and is missing some. The sample yields roughly 2,500,000 clones, 93% seen once. The source material was naive CD4+ T cells from PBMCs. These receptors all come from a man aged 18-30 years in good health. Some clones in this sample may be carry-over from other donors' samples. The conserved cysteine and the conserved F or W are not part of the CDR3 here. The order of the fields is D gene, V gene, CDR3 protein. D genes are given only for firm matches.

. TRBV11-1 ASSLERARAEAF
. TRBV4-3 ASSQGSQGGNEQY
TRBD2 TRBV2 ASSETGGSQF
. TRBV18 ASSPKGSSSTNEKLF
. TRBV20-1 SAFGQGT
. TRBV5-4 ASSLEVGTYEQY
TRBD2 TRBV6-1 ASSEAGTSIYEQF
TRBD1 TRBV28 ASSSTGANYGYT
. TRBV29-1 SVASGDTQY
TRBD1 TRBV4-1 ASSQGDRGTDTQY
TRBD2 TRBV4-3 ASSQDGGRGSVVQSSYNEQF
. TRBV9 ASSVEGGTYNEQF
. TRBV11-2 ASSWDISYEQY
. TRBV28 ASSPPGTTYEQY
TRBD1 TRBV29-1 SVESGTGSYEQY
TRBD2 TRBV7-2 ASSSGLAGANPRY
. TRBV10-1 ASSASASTGELF
. TRBV14 ASSLTAGRTEAF
. TRBV28 ASSFVGSVRGSYEQY
. TRBV4-1 ASAPQGSGYYEQY
. TRBV28 ASSLTGAQETQY
TRBD1 TRBV10-3 AIRGQGSTDTQY
. TRBV5-1 ASSSSMNTEAF
. TRBV6-1 ASKLPGTNTGELF
TRBD1 TRBV4-1 ASSQTTGNSYNEQF
. TRBV6-1 ASSRTAIPYEQY
TRBD2 TRBV5-6 ASSMSGLETSYNEQF
TRBD1 TRBV6-6 ATRQGARDEQY
. TRBV18 ASSPPGQETQY
. TRBV6-1 ASSDVGGWDIQY